This T cell receptor beta chain came from a study of neurological immune-mediated disorders. This clonotype was counted ten times or more. Antigen specificity is unknown. Study results and caveats: None of the features examined (clinical or MRI) was associated with the multiple sclerosis repertoire cluster. The greatest TCR clonal expansion appeared in HTLV-1-associated myelopathy and the smallest, falling below healthy controls, in multiple sclerosis.

This CDR3 contains 14 residues. V lost 6 bases and J lost 2; bases outside the gene matches: 6. Germline lookup yields CDR1 MNHEY and CDR2 SVGEGT. One entry per CDR3 protein, called by TCRdb with MiXCR from the 5' RACE reads. The sample lists 60,000 to 80,000 distinct CDR3 sequences, around 4.8% occurring once. The chain uses TRBV6-2 or TRBV6-3 and TRBJ1-2, with 7 bases that match TRBD1. The clonotype was recovered from a woman between 45 and 65 years old with multiple sclerosis. Input material: PBMCs. Here the CDR3 reads CASRFGQVNYGYTF. The CDR3 DNA reads as TGTGCCAGCAGATTCGGACAGGTCAACTATGGCTACACCTTC.